These T cell receptor beta chains were read from a single sample in a study of T cell clonotyping in hematopoietic cell transplantation. Profiled with immunoSEQ multiplex PCR; TCRdb holds only in-frame clones, not every one. The sample consists of tens of thousands of clones, roughly 96% of them appearing once. The sample taken for sequencing was peripheral blood mononuclear cells. Receptors originate from a man aged 30 to 45 in good health. Some clones in this sample may be carry-over from other donors' samples. Each CDR3 is given with its conserved first and last residue. A D gene is named only where the DNA matches it firmly.

TRBV19	-	TRBJ1-4	TGTGCCAGTACCCCAAGGGGGGGGGCGGCTAATGAAAAACTGTTTTTT	CASTPRGGAANEKLFF
TRBV27	TRBD1	TRBJ1-2	TGTGCCAGCCGACTCGGACAGGGAAATAACTATGGCTACACCTTC	CASRLGQGNNYGYTF
TRBV6-1	-	TRBJ2-7	TGTGCCAGCAGTTGGATGGTTGGACAACTCTACGAGCAGTACTTC	CASSWMVGQLYEQYF
TRBV14	-	TRBJ1-1	TGTGCCAGCAGCCAAGCGACCGGGACCCTCGCCGAAGCTTTCTTT	CASSQATGTLAEAFF
TRBV10-1	TRBD1	TRBJ1-3	TGCGCCAGCAGCCCCGGCCAGGGGGTCGACACCATATATTTT	CASSPGQGVDTIYF
TRBV19	-	TRBJ1-1	TGTGCCAGTAGTATGGCCCGCTACACTGAAGCTTTCTTT	CASSMARYTEAFF
TRBV7-2	-	TRBJ1-1	TGTGCCAGCAGCTTGCCGCCCGCTGGGGAAGCTTTCTTT	CASSLPPAGEAFF
TRBV7-9	-	TRBJ2-2	TGTGCCAGCAGCCCCGCGCGCGGGGAGCTGTTTTTT	CASSPARGELFF
TRBV7-9	-	TRBJ1-1	TGTGCCAGCAGCCCCTCACCGCGTGGCGCTGAAGCTTTCTTT	CASSPSPRGAEAFF
TRBV6-5	-	TRBJ1-1	TGTGCCAGCAGGCCTTGGGGGAACACTGAAGCTTTCTTT	CASRPWGNTEAFF
TRBV5-1	-	TRBJ1-1	TGCGCCAGCAGCTTGGGGGCTCAGGAATTTGAAGCTTTCTTT	CASSLGAQEFEAFF
TRBV6-6	TRBD1	TRBJ1-5	TGTGCCAGCAGCGAATACAGGGGGCGTCAGCCCCAGCATTTT	CASSEYRGRQPQHF
TRBV29-1	-	TRBJ2-1	TGCAGCGCCTCGGACACCTACAATGAGCAGTTCTTC	CSASDTYNEQFF
TRBV9	TRBD1	TRBJ2-6	TGTGCCAGCAGCGTGAGGACAGGGAGCTCTGGGGCCAACGTCCTGACTTTC	CASSVRTGSSGANVLTF
TRBV15	-	TRBJ1-5	TGTGCCACCAGCAGGATTAATCAGCCCCAGCATTTT	CATSRINQPQHF
TRBV5-5	TRBD2	TRBJ2-7	TGTGCCAGCAGCCGGACTAGGGATGATGTTTACGAGCAGTACTTC	CASSRTRDDVYEQYF
TRBV6-5	-	TRBJ2-7	TGTGCCAGCAAACCCGGACTTAATTACGAGCAGTACTTC	CASKPGLNYEQYF
TRBV11-3	-	TRBJ2-7	TGTGCCAGCAGCTTAGGCGGGAACTCCTACGAGCAGTACTTC	CASSLGGNSYEQYF
TRBV5-1	-	TRBJ2-3	TGCGCCAGCAGCTCCGACCCCACAGATACGCAGTATTTT	CASSSDPTDTQYF